This T cell receptor (beta chain) emerged from a study of Graves' ophthalmopathy and Graves' hyperthyroidism. The study amplified TCR beta CDR3 regions using RNA transcripts. HTBI primers were used in a first-round RT-PCR, which preceded a second-round multiplex PCR. MiXCR, run by TCRdb on the multiplex PCR reads, gives a single entry per CDR3 protein. The sample contains approximately 540,000 distinct CDR3 sequences, about two fifths of which appear only once. Orbital computed tomography and thyroid ultrasound, along with TRAb, serum thyroxine and clinical symptoms, underpinned diagnosis. Study-level points and caveats: Blood was where most expanded thyroid clonotypes above 0.001 frequency also turned up.

This clonotype was seen many times. What it recognizes is unknown. The J segment lost 3 bases and the V segment lost 5 bases, leaving 8 bases of the junction unmatched. The CDR3 totals 15 residues. The germline gives CDR1 SGHDT, CDR2 YYEEEE. The material sequenced was peripheral blood or thyroid tissue (not recorded which). This receptor was obtained from an adult man with Graves' hyperthyroidism. The chain has TRBV5-6 and TRBJ1-1; the match to TRBD1 covers 9 bases. CDR3 region: CASSLGWTGDTEAFF. For the CDR3, the DNA is TGTGCCAGCAGTCTCGGATGGACAGGGGACACTGAAGCTTTCTTT. The complete variable domain, with remaining parts taken from reference TRBV5-6 and TRBJ1-1, reads DAGVTQSPTHLIKTRGQQVTLRCSPKSGHDTVSWYQQALGQGPQFIFQYYEEEERQRGNFPDRFSGHQFPNYSSELNVNALLLGDSALYLCASSLGWTGDTEAFFGQGTRLTVV.